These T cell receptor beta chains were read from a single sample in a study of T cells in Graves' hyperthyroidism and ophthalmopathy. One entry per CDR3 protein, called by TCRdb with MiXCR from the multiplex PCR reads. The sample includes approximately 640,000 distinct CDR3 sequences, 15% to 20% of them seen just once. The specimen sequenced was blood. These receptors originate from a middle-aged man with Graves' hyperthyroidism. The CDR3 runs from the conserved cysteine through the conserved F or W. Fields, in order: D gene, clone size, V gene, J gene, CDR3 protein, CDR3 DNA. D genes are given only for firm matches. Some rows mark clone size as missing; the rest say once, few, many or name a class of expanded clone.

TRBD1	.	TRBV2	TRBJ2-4	CASSEDLSDRAKNIQYF	TGTGCCAGCAGTGAAGATTTATCGGACAGGGCCAAAAACATTCAGTACTTC
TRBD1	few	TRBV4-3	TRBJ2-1	CASSQETRTGKLDEQFF	TGCGCCAGCAGCCAAGAAACGAGGACAGGGAAGTTGGATGAGCAGTTCTTC
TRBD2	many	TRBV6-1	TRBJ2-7	CASSRTSRDSYEQYF	TGTGCCAGCAGCAGGACTAGCCGGGACTCCTACGAGCAGTACTTC
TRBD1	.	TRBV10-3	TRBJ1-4	CAISTTGTGEKLFF	TGTGCCATCAGTACAACCGGGACAGGTGAAAAACTGTTTTTT
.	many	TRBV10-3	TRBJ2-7	CATSFGASEEQYF	TGTGCCACGTCATTCGGGGCTAGCGAAGAGCAGTACTTC
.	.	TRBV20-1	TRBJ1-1	CSASDTSQNTEAFF	TGCAGTGCGTCGGACACTTCCCAGAACACTGAAGCTTTCTTT
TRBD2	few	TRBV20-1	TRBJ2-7	CSARGLAGGYEQYF	TGCAGTGCTAGAGGACTAGCGGGAGGCTACGAGCAGTACTTC
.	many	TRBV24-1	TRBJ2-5	CATSETGRETQYF	TGTGCCACCAGTGAAACAGGGAGGGAGACCCAGTACTTC
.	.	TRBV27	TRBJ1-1	CASYRYTEAFF	TGTGCCAGCTACAGGTACACTGAAGCTTTCTTT
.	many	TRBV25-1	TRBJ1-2	CASSEEQFPYGYTF	TGTGCCAGCAGTGAAGAACAGTTCCCCTATGGCTACACCTTC
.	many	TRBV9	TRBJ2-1	CASSVGDHNEQFF	TGTGCCAGCAGCGTAGGGGACCACAATGAGCAGTTCTTC
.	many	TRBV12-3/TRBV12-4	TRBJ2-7	CASSGDLSTYEQYF	TGTGCCAGCAGTGGGGACTTATCAACCTACGAGCAGTACTTC
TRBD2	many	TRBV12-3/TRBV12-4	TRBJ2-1	CASSFTSGRNNEQFF	TGTGCCAGCAGCTTTACTAGCGGGAGGAACAATGAGCAGTTCTTC
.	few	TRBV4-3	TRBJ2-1	CASSQDMVNEQFF	TGCGCCAGCAGCCAAGATATGGTGAATGAGCAGTTCTTC
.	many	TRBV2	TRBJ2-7	CASREGEPYEQYF	TGTGCCAGCAGGGAGGGGGAACCCTACGAGCAGTACTTC
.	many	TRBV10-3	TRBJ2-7	CAISDPSVPSYEQYF	TGTGCCATCTCCGACCCCAGCGTCCCCTCCTACGAGCAGTACTTC
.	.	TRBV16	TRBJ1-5	CASSQAGGPNQPQHF	TGTGCCAGCAGCCAAGCGGGGGGACCTAATCAGCCCCAGCATTTT
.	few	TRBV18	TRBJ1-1	CASSPGSGSNTEAFF	TGTGCCAGCTCACCGGGCTCGGGATCGAACACTGAAGCTTTCTTT
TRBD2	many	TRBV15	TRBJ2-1	CATSGTSGGISYNEQFF	TGTGCCACCAGCGGGACTAGCGGGGGGATATCCTACAATGAGCAGTTCTTC
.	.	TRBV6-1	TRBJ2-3	CASSENTRTQYF	TGTGCCAGCAGTGAAAACACCCGAACGCAGTATTTT
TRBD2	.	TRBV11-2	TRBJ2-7	CASSLKGVSGRAREQYF	TGTGCCAGCAGCTTGAAGGGGGTTAGCGGGAGGGCTAGGGAGCAGTACTTC
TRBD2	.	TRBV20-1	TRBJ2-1	CSAPPSSGRYNEQFF	TGCAGTGCTCCACCCAGTAGCGGGAGGTACAATGAGCAGTTCTTC
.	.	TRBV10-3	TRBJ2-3	CAINVGPEDTQYF	TGTGCCATCAACGTTGGACCAGAGGATACGCAGTATTTT
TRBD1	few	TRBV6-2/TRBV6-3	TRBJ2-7	CASSWGNRGSHEQYF	TGTGCCAGCAGCTGGGGTAACAGGGGAAGCCACGAGCAGTACTTC